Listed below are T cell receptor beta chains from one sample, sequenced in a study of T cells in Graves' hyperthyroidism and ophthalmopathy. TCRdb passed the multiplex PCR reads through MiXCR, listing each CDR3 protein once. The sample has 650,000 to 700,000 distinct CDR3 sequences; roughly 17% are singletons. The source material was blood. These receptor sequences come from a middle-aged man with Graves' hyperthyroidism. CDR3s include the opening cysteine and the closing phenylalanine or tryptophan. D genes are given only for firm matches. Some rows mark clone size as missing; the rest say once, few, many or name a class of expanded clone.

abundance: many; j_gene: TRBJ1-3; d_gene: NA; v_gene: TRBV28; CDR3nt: TGTGCCAGCAGCCCCCGGGGAATCCACTCTGGAAACACCATATATTTT; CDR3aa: CASSPRGIHSGNTIYF
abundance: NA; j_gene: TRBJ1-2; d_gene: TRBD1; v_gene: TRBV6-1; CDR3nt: TGTGCCAGCAGTCTTGCTCCAGGGGGGGAGCTGCATGGCTACACCTTC; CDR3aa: CASSLAPGGELHGYTF
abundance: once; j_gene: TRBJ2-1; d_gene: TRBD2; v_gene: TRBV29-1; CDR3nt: TGCAGCGGATTTCTAGCGGGTGCCTACAATGAGCAGTTCTTC; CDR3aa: CSGFLAGAYNEQFF
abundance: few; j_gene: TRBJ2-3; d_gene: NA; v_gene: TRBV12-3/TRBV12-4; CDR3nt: TGTGCCAGCAGTTTACAAAGAGACTCTCTTTTCACAGATACGCAGTATTTT; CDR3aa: CASSLQRDSLFTDTQYF
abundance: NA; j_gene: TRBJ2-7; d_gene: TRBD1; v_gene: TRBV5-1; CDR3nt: TGCGCCAGCAGCGGGAGCAGCCGATCGGGGACAGGACCCTACGAGCAGTACTTC; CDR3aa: CASSGSSRSGTGPYEQYF
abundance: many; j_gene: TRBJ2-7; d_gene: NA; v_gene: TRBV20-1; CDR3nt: TGCAGTGCTAGAGATTCCAGGGCGTCCTACGAGCAGTACTTC; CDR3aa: CSARDSRASYEQYF
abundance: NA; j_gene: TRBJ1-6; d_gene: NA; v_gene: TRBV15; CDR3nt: TGTGCCACCAGCAGAGTAGGGATCCCCTGGGATAATTCACCCCTCCACTTT; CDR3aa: CATSRVGIPWDNSPLHF
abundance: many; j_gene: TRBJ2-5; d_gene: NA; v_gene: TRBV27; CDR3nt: TGTGCCAGCAGCCAGATTCGAGAGGGAGAGACCCAGTACTTC; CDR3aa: CASSQIREGETQYF
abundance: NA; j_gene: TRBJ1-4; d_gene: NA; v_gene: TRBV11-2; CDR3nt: TGTGCCAGCAGCCGCGAATCCCGAAATGAAAAACTGTTTTTT; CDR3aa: CASSRESRNEKLFF
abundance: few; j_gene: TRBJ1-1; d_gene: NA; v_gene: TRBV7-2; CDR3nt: TGTGCCAGCAGCTTAGACAGTTATAACACTGAAGCTTTCTTT; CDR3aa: CASSLDSYNTEAFF
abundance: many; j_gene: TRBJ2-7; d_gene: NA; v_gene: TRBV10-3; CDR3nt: TGTGCCATCAGTGAGTCCCGGGCTAGGGGCGAGCAGTACTTC; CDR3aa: CAISESRARGEQYF
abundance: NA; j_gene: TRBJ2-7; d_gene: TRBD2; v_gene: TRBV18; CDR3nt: TGTGCCAGCTCATTAGGGACTAGCGGGAGTTCGCCCTACGAGCAGTACTTC; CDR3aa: CASSLGTSGSSPYEQYF
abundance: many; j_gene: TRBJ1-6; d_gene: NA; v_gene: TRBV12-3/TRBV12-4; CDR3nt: TGTGCCAGCAGTCCAGAATATAATTCACCCCTCCACTTT; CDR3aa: CASSPEYNSPLHF
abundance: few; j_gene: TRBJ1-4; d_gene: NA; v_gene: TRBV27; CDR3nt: TGTGCCAGCAGTTTAATTGGCTGGGGAGTTGGCTGGTCTGAAAAACTGTTTTTT; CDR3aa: CASSLIGWGVGWSEKLFF
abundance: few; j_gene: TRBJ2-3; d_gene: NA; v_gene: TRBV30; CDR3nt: TGTGCCTGGAGTGCTGGATGGGGGGCAACAGATACGCAGTATTTT; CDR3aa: CAWSAGWGATDTQYF
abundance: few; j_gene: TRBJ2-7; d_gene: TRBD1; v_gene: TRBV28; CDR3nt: TGTGCCAGTCGGGGACAGGGGATGTACGAGCAGTACTTC; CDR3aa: CASRGQGMYEQYF
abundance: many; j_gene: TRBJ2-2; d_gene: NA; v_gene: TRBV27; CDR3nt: TGTGCCAGCAGTTTACGGTTCACCGGGGAGCTGTTTTTT; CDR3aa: CASSLRFTGELFF
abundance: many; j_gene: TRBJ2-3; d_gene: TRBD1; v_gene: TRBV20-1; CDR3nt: TGCAGTGCTAGAGGGGGGACAGGGGGTCTCCCAGATACGCAGTATTTT; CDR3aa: CSARGGTGGLPDTQYF
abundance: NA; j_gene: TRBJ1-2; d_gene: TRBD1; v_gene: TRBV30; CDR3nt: TGTGCCTGGAGTCTACAGGGGGCCTATGGCTACACCTTC; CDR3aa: CAWSLQGAYGYTF
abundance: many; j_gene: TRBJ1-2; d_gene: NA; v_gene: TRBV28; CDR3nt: TGTGCCAGCAGTTCCCAGGGAAGGTCAAATGGCTACACCTTC; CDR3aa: CASSSQGRSNGYTF
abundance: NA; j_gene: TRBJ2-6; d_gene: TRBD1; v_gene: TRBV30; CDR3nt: TGTGCCTGGACGAAACAGGGGCTTAGCTCTGGGGCCAACGTCCTGACTTTC; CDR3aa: CAWTKQGLSSGANVLTF
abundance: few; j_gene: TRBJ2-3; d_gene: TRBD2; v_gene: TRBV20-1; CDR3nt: TGCAGTGCTAGAAATAGCGGGAGGGCGCCAGATACGCAGTATTTT; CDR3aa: CSARNSGRAPDTQYF
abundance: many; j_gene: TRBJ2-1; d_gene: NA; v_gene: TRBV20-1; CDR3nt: TGCAGTGCTACTTCAGGGCGGGCGCTCCAGCGGGCGACTCAATACAATGAGCAGTTCTTC; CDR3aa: CSATSGRALQRATQYNEQFF
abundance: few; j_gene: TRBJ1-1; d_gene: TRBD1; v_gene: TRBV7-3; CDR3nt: TGTGCCAGCAGCCCAGGGACAGGACGAATGAACACTGAAGCTTTCTTT; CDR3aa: CASSPGTGRMNTEAFF
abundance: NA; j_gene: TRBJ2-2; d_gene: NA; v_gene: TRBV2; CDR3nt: TGTGCCAGCAGTGAGAGTAGCAGCACCGGGGAGCTGTTTTTT; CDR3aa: CASSESSSTGELFF
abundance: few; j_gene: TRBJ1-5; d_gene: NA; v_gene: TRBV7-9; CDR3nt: TGTGCCAGCAGCTCCAGGGATCAGCCCCAGCATTTT; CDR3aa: CASSSRDQPQHF
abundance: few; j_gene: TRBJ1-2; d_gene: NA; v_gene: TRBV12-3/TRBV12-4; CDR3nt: TGTGCCATCTTAGGGGGAAACAAGAGCTATGGCTACACCTTC; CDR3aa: CAILGGNKSYGYTF
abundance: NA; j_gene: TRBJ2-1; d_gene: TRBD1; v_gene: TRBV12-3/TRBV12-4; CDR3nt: TGTGCCAGCAGGCCTCGACAGGGTTGGAATGAGCAGTTCTTC; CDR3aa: CASRPRQGWNEQFF
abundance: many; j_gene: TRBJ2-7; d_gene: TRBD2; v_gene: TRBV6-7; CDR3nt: TGTGCCAGCAGCCTCCCTTTCCCGGGACTAGCGTGCTCCGAGCAGTACTTC; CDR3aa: CASSLPFPGLACSEQYF
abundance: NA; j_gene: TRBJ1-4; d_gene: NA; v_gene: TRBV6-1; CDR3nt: TGTGCCAGCAGGAGGGGGGTTGGAGAAAAACTGTTTTTT; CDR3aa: CASRRGVGEKLFF
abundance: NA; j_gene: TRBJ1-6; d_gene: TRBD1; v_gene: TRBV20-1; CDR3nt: TGCAGTGCTAGAGTTCCCGACAGGGGGCTTTGGTCGTCACCCCTCCACTTT; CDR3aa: CSARVPDRGLWSSPLHF
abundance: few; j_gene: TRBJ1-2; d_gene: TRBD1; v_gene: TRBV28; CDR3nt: TGTGCCAGCGCACCAGGGACAGCGACTTATGGCTACACCTTC; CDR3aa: CASAPGTATYGYTF
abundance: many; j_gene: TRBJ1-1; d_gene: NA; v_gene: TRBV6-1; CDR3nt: TGTGCCAGCAGTTATAGTCATCCAGGTATCATGAACACTGAAGCTTTCTTT; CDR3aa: CASSYSHPGIMNTEAFF
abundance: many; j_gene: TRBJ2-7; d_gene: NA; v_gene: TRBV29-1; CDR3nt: TGCAGCGCGAGAGGGGTGGCAGGGATGTACGAGCAGTACTTC; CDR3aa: CSARGVAGMYEQYF
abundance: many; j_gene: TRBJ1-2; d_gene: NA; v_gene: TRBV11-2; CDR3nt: TGTGCCAGCAGCTTAGATCCTAACTATGGCTACACCTTC; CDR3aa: CASSLDPNYGYTF
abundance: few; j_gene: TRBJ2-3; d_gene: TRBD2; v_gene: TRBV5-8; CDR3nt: TGTGCCAGCAGCTTGCCCAGGGTAGCGGGAACAGATACGCAGTATTTT; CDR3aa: CASSLPRVAGTDTQYF
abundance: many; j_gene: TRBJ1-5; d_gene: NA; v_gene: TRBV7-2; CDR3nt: TGTGCCAGCAGCTTAGTTCTCGGTAGCAATCAGCCCCAGCATTTT; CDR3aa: CASSLVLGSNQPQHF
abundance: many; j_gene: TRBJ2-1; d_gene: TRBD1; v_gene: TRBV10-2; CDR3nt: TGCGCCAGCAGGTCCTTCCGGGACAGGGCGGACAATGAGCAGTTCTTC; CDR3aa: CASRSFRDRADNEQFF
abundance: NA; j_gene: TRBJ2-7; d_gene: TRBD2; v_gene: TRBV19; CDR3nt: TGTGCCAGTAGTTGGGCCGGGACTAGCGGGAGAATCTCCTACGAGCAGTACTTC; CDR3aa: CASSWAGTSGRISYEQYF
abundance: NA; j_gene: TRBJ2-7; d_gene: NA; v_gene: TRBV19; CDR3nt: TGTGTCAGTAGTATTAAGACAGGGAGGCGCTCCTACGAGCAGTACTTC; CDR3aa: CVSSIKTGRRSYEQYF
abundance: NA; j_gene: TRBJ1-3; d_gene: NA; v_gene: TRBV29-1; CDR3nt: TGCAGCGTCACCACCGGGGGCGCATCTGGAAACACCATATATTTT; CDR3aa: CSVTTGGASGNTIYF
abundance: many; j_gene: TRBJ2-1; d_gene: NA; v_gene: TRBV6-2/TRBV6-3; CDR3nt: TGTGCCAGCAGACCCGTGGGGGTTTCCTACAATGAGCAGTTCTTC; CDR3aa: CASRPVGVSYNEQFF
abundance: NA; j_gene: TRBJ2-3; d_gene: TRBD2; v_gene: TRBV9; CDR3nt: TGTGCCAGCAGCGGGGAGGGACTAGGGCCAGATACGCAGTATTTT; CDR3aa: CASSGEGLGPDTQYF
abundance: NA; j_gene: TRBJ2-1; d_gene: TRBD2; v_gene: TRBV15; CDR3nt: TGTGCCACCAGCGGGATAGCGGGAGACTCCTACAATGAGCAGTTCTTC; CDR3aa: CATSGIAGDSYNEQFF
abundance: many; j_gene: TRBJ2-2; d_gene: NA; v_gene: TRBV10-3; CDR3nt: TGTGCCATCAGTGAGGTTTTAGGGCAGGGGAATCGCACCGGGGAGCTGTTTTTT; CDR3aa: CAISEVLGQGNRTGELFF
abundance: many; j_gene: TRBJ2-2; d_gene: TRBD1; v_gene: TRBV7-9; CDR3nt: TGTGCCAGCAGCTTTGTGAAGGACAGGGGGCTCTCCGGGGAGCTGTTTTTT; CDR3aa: CASSFVKDRGLSGELFF
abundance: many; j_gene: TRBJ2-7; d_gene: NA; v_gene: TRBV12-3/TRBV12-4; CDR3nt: TGTGCCAGCAGTTCAAACAGGGTTTACGAGCAGTACTTC; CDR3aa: CASSSNRVYEQYF
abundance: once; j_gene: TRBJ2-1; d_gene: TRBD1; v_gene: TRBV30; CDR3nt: TGTGCCTGGAGTGTAGGGACAGGGACCATCTACAATGAGCAGTTCTTC; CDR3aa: CAWSVGTGTIYNEQFF
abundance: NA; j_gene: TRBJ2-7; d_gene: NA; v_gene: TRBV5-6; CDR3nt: TGTGCCAGCAGCAGGACTGGGACGAGAGAGCAGTACTTC; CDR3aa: CASSRTGTREQYF
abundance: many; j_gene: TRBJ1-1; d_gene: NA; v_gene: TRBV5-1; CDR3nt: TGCGCCAGCAGCTTGGAGCAGGCCATGAACACTGAAGCTTTCTTT; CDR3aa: CASSLEQAMNTEAFF
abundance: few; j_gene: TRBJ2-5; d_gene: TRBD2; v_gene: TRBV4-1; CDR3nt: TGCGCCAGCAGGGAAAATAGCGGGAGGGCGAAAGAGACCCAGTACTTC; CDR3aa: CASRENSGRAKETQYF
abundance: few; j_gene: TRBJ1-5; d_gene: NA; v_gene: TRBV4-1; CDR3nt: TGCGCCAGCCGCGTTGGATGGGAGCTTAGCAATCAGCCCCAGCATTTT; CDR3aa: CASRVGWELSNQPQHF
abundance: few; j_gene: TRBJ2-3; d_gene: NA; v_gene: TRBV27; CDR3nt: TGTGCCAGCAGTTGGGGGGGCACGCAGTATTTT; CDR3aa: CASSWGGTQYF
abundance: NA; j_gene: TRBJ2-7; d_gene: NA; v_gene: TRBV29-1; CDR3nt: TGCAGCCTCAGTTCGGGAGACGAGCAGTACTTC; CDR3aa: CSLSSGDEQYF
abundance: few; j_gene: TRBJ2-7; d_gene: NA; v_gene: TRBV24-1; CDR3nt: TGTGCCACCGGTGATGGACATCGGGCCTACGAGCAGTACTTC; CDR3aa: CATGDGHRAYEQYF
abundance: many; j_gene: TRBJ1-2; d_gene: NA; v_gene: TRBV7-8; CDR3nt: TGTGCCAGCAGTCCCGGACAGTCAGGCTATGGCTACACCTTC; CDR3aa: CASSPGQSGYGYTF
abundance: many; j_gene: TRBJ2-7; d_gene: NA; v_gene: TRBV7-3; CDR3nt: TGTGCCAGCAGCCCCTCAGGGGACGCTTCCCACGAGCAGTACTTC; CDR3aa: CASSPSGDASHEQYF